The next 17 T cell receptor beta chains were all read from a single sample in a study of blood T cells in healthy people across ages. The second PCR ran about 6 to 12 cycles with a sample-barcoded 5' primer and J-beta primers. Each CDR3 protein is one row after TCRdb ran MiXCR on the 5' RACE reads. The sample has some 1.7 million distinct CDR3 sequences; 28% are singletons. The sequencing sample was made of blood. The source is a woman between 25 and 40 years old in good health.

The sample holds many counts of this clonotype. This chain uses TRBV7-2 with TRBJ2-7; 10 nucleotides match TRBD2. The CDR3 length is 11 residues. V lost 4 bases, J lost 12 bases, and 3 bases stayed unmatched. The germline gives CDR1 SGHTA, CDR2 FQGNSA. Here the CDR3 DNA reads TGTGCCAGCAGCTCTAGCGGGAGCTTGTACTTC. Its protein is CASSSSGSLYF.

At least ten counts were recorded for this clonotype. The V call is TRBV7-3, the J call TRBJ2-3; D gene ambiguous. This CDR3 contains 15 residues. Trimming took off 2 bases at V and 2 bases at J, with 11 bases between the two ends. CDR1 and CDR2 from the germline V gene are SGHTA and FQGTGA. CDR3 bases: TGTGCCAGCAGCTTAGGTGGCGGTATCACAGATACGCAGTATTTT. Its protein product is CASSLGGGITDTQYF.

The chain employs TRBV5-5 and TRBJ1-1; the D gene is possibly TRBD1 (6 bases). This CDR3 spans 14 amino acids. V lost 2 bases and J lost 5, with 13 bases in between. CDR1 and CDR2 from the germline V gene are SGHKS and YYEKEE (reference sequence). The CDR3 spells CASSFQQGRTEAFF. In DNA, the CDR3 is TGTGCCAGCAGCTTCCAACAGGGAAGGACTGAAGCTTTCTTT.

This clonotype occurred many times. V usage is TRBV10-3 and J usage is TRBJ2-3; D is uncertain. The CDR3 contains 14 residues. V was clipped by 0 bases and J by 1 base, with 5 bases between them. Germline V gene sequence: CDR1 ENHRY, CDR2 SYGVKD. CDR3 residues: CAISESWGTDTQYF. As DNA, the CDR3 is TGTGCCATCAGTGAGTCGTGGGGCACAGATACGCAGTATTTT.

The chain carries TRBV20-1 and TRBJ2-1; D assignment may be TRBD1 or TRBD2 (5 bases each). This CDR3 is 14 amino acids long. Germline CDR1 DFQATT, CDR2 SNEGSKA (reference sequence). Trimming cost V 1 base and J 10 bases, with 17 bases left between them. CDR3 nucleotides: TGCAGTGCTAGAGTGGGACCCGGTTCCTACGAGCAGTTCTTC. Translated: CSARVGPGSYEQFF.

A few counts support this clonotype. The chain has TRBV12-3 or TRBV12-4 and TRBJ1-5, with D possibly matching TRBD1 (5 bases). V shed 2 bases and J shed 7 bases, with 15 bases lying between them. This CDR3 comprises 15 residues. The CDR3 DNA sequence: TGTGCCAGCAGTTTACGTGGGGGAATAGGACAGCCCCAGCATTTT. Translation gives CASSLRGGIGQPQHF.

This clonotype showed up just a few times. The CDR3 nucleotides are TGTGCCAGCAGCTTAGATCGAAGGAATCAGCAGTACTTC. Amino acids: CASSLDRRNQQYF. The gene calls are TRBV11-2 and TRBJ2-7; D remains ambiguous. V was shortened by 0 bases and J by 8 bases, with 11 bases between the two germline ends. Germline CDR1 is SGHAT and CDR2 is FQNNGV. The CDR3 runs to 13 residues.

The V gene is TRBV29-1, the J gene TRBJ2-3; D is uncertain. Trimming removed 3 bases at V and 9 bases at J, with 16 bases between. Germline V gene data show CDR1 as SQVTM and CDR2 as ANQGSEA. CDR3 length equals 13 residues. In DNA, the CDR3 is TGCAGCGTTGAGGAGTGGGCCTTAGGGACGCAGTATTTT. Translated: CSVEEWALGTQYF.

This clonotype has a single count. The chain uses TRBV11-2 and TRBJ1-2; 10 bases are a match to TRBD1. This CDR3 has 13 residues. CDR1 and CDR2 (germline): SGHAT, FQNNGV. After removal of 5 bases from V and 8 bases from J, the junction contained 5 bases not matched to a gene. The CDR3 region is CASSMTGGGGYTF. In DNA, the CDR3 is TGTGCCAGCAGCATGACAGGGGGCGGGGGCTACACCTTC.

This clonotype has just a few counts. V and J are TRBV5-1 and TRBJ2-3; D unclear. Trimming took off 4 bases at V and 1 base at J, with 10 bases between the two ends. This CDR3 has 14 amino acids. In germline, CDR1 is SGHRS, CDR2 YFSETQ. The CDR3 loop reads CASSPNFGTDTQYF. DNA for the CDR3: TGCGCCAGCAGCCCTAATTTTGGCACAGATACGCAGTATTTT.

This clonotype was seen more than once but under ten times. This rearrangement joins TRBV12-3 or TRBV12-4 to TRBJ1-1, with TRBD1 matching over 7 bases. The CDR3 is 15 amino acids. J was trimmed by 9 bases and V by 2 bases; bases with no gene match: 12. CDR3 bases: TGTGCCAGCAGTTTATACCCAGCCGCACAGGGGCAAGCTTTCTTT. It yields the protein CASSLYPAAQGQAFF.

At least ten counts were recorded for this clonotype. The chain couples TRBV4-1 to TRBJ2-1; 10 nucleotides align to TRBD2. This CDR3 contains 16 residues. The germline V gene encodes CDR1 MGHRA and CDR2 YSYEKL. V lost 1 base to trimming and J lost 10 bases; unmatched junction nucleotides: 10. CDR3 DNA: TGCGCCAGCAGCCAAGGAGCGGGAGGGCCTCCACGGGAGCAGTTCTTC. Amino acid sequence: CASSQGAGGPPREQFF.

This clonotype was picked up a small number of times. The chain recombines TRBV7-2 with TRBJ1-4; D gene uncertain. V was cut by 3 bases and J by 8 bases, with 10 bases left in between. Looked up from germline, CDR1 is SGHTA and CDR2 is FQGNSA. The CDR3 is 13 residues long. CDR3 nucleotide sequence: TGTGCCAGCAGCTTCAACGTGCGGGAAAAACTGTTTTTT. Encoded protein: CASSFNVREKLFF. The full variable domain, with the rest looked up from reference TRBV7-2 and TRBJ1-4, is GAGVSQSPSNKVTEKGKDVELRCDPISGHTALYWYRQSLGQGLEFLIYFQGNSAPDKSGLPSDRFSAERTGGSVSTLTIQRTQQEDSAVYLCASSFNVREKLFFGSGTQLSVL.

This chain links TRBV5-6 with TRBJ2-3, with D unclear. This CDR3 spans 13 amino acids. Germline lookup yields CDR1 SGHDT and CDR2 YYEEEE. Trimming cost V 1 base and J 4 bases, with 7 bases left between them. The CDR3 coding sequence is TGTGCCAGCAGCTTGCCCAAGGCAGATACGCAGTATTTT. Translating it yields CASSLPKADTQYF.

The chain employs TRBV28 and TRBJ2-1; D perhaps matches TRBD2 (5 bases). The CDR3 covers 14 residues. Trimming pared 6 bases from V and 3 bases from J, leaving 12 bases between. Germline CDR1 is MDHEN and CDR2 is SYDVKM. CDR3 sequence (DNA): TGTGCCAGCAGGTCTACCGGGATCTACAATGAGCAGTTCTTC. Translating gives CASRSTGIYNEQFF.

The chain is built from TRBV6-2 or TRBV6-3 and TRBJ2-7; 7 nucleotides agree with TRBD2. Trimming removed 6 bases from V and 1 base from J; junction bases left unmatched: 9. In germline, CDR1 is MNHEY, CDR2 SVGEGT. This CDR3 has 15 amino acids. The CDR3 spells CASSDPSGQSYEQYF. The CDR3 bases are TGTGCCAGCAGCGACCCTAGCGGCCAGTCCTACGAGCAGTACTTC.

The sample holds a few counts of this clonotype. The CDR3 region is CASSLDVTRANTGELFF. Here the CDR3 DNA reads TGTGCCAGCAGCTTAGACGTCACCCGGGCGAACACCGGGGAGCTGTTTTTT. V is TRBV7-3 and J is TRBJ2-2; D ambiguous. V shed 2 bases and J shed 0 bases, with 13 bases lying between them. This CDR3 has 17 amino acids. The germline gives CDR1 SGHTA, CDR2 FQGTGA.